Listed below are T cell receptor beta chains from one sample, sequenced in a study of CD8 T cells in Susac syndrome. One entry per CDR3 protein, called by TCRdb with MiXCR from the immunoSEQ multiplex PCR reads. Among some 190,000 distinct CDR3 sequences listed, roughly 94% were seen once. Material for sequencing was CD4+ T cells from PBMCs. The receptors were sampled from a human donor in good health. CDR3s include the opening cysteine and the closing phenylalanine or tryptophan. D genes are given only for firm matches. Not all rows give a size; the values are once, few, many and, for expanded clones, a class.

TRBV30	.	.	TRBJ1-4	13	CAWRGRGPEKLFF	TGTGCCTGGAGAGGCAGGGGCCCGGAAAAACTGTTTTTT
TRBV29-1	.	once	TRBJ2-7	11	CSVEDSYEQYF	TGCAGCGTTGAAGACTCCTACGAGCAGTACTTC
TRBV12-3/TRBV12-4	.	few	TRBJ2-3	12	CASSLITDTQYF	TGTGCCAGCAGTCTCATCACAGATACGCAGTATTTT
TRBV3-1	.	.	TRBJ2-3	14	CASSQEFSADTQYF	TGTGCCAGCAGCCAAGAATTTAGTGCAGATACGCAGTATTTT
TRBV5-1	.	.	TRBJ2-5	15	CASSQSARVLETQYF	TGCGCCAGCAGCCAAAGCGCTCGGGTGCTGGAGACCCAGTACTTC
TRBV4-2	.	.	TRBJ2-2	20	CASSQSSAGAVWNLAGELFF	TGTGCCAGCAGCCAATCGTCCGCAGGGGCTGTTTGGAATTTGGCCGGGGAGCTGTTTTTT
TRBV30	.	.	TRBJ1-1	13	CAWSLLRNTEAFF	TGTGCCTGGAGTCTTCTCAGGAACACTGAAGCTTTCTTT
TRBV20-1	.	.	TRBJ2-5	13	CSAPPTYQETQYF	TGCAGTGCCCCCCCTACGTACCAAGAGACCCAGTACTTC
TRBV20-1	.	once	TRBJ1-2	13	CSAKRGADYGYTF	TGCAGTGCTAAGAGGGGAGCGGACTATGGCTACACCTTC
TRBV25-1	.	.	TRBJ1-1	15	CATGTVRGEVTEAFF	TGTGCCACCGGCACGGTCCGGGGAGAGGTCACTGAAGCTTTCTTT
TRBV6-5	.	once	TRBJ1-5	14	CASSRDPQDQPQHF	TGTGCCTCCAGCCGGGACCCACAGGATCAGCCCCAGCATTTT
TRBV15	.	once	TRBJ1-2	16	CATSRDADLMDYGYTF	TGTGCCACCAGCAGAGATGCAGACCTCATGGACTATGGCTACACCTTC
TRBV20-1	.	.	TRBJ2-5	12	CSAPTDQETQYF	TGCAGTGCCCCGACGGATCAAGAGACCCAGTACTTC
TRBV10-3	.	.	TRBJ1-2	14	CAITREVLDYGYTF	TGTGCCATCACCCGGGAGGTCTTGGACTATGGCTACACCTTC
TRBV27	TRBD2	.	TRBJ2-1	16	CASSLSSGEGWDEQFF	TGTGCCAGCAGTTTATCCAGCGGGGAGGGTTGGGATGAGCAGTTCTTC
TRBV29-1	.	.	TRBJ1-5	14	CSVGGYDSNQPQHF	TGCAGCGTTGGAGGATATGATAGCAATCAGCCCCAGCATTTT
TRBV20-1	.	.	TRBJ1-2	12	CSASVQGYGYTF	TGCAGTGCTAGTGTACAGGGTTATGGCTACACCTTC
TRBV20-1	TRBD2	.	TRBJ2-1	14	CSAPFSGREDEQFF	TGCAGTGCTCCCTTTAGCGGGAGAGAGGATGAGCAGTTCTTC
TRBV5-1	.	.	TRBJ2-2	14	CASSYAGDPGELFF	TGCGCCAGCAGCTACGCAGGGGACCCCGGGGAGCTGTTTTTT
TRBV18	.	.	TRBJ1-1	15	CASSPSQVKGTEAFF	TGTGCCAGCTCACCATCACAGGTGAAAGGCACTGAAGCTTTCTTT
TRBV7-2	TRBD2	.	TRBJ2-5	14	CASKLAGGWETQYF	TGTGCCAGCAAGCTAGCGGGGGGATGGGAGACCCAGTACTTC
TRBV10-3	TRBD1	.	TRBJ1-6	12	CATGQLNSPLHF	TGTGCCACGGGACAGCTTAATTCACCCCTCCACTTT
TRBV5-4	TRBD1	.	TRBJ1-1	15	CASSPQTGRDTEAFF	TGTGCCAGCAGCCCTCAGACAGGGAGGGACACTGAAGCTTTCTTT
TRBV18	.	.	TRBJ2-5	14	CASSLQGSQETQYF	TGTGCCAGCTCCCTTCAGGGATCCCAAGAGACCCAGTACTTC
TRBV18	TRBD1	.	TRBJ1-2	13	CASSPGTAGGYTF	TGTGCCAGCTCACCAGGGACAGCCGGCGGCTACACCTTC
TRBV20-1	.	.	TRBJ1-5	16	CSARPLGIRFVQPQHF	TGCAGTGCTAGACCCTTGGGGATCAGGTTCGTACAGCCCCAGCATTTT
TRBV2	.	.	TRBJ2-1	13	CASSEGGYNEQFF	TGTGCCAGCAGTGAGGGCGGGTACAATGAGCAGTTCTTC
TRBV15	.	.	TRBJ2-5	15	CATSGRATAGETQYF	TGTGCCACCAGCGGACGGGCGACGGCGGGCGAGACCCAGTACTTC
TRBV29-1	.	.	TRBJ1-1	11	CSVETGAEAFF	TGCAGCGTTGAAACCGGAGCTGAAGCTTTCTTT
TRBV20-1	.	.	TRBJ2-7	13	CSARAQRTYEQYF	TGCAGTGCTAGAGCGCAGCGAACCTACGAGCAGTACTTC
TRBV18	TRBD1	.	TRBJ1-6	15	CASSPARDSHSPLHF	TGTGCCAGCTCACCAGCTCGGGACAGTCATTCACCCCTCCACTTT
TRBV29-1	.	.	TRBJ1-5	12	CSGGEINQPQHF	TGCAGCGGGGGAGAGATTAATCAGCCCCAGCATTTT
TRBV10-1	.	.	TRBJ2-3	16	CASSESIPGGVDTQYF	TGCGCCAGCAGTGAGTCGATCCCAGGGGGGGTAGATACGCAGTATTTT
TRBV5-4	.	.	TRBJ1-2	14	CASSGGPSGYGYTF	TGTGCCAGCAGCGGGGGTCCCTCGGGCTATGGCTACACCTTC
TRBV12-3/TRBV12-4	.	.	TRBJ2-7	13	CASRRGSVGEQYF	TGTGCCAGCAGACGGGGCAGCGTGGGTGAGCAGTACTTC
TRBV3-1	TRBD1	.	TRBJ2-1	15	CASSHRDRAYNEQFF	TGTGCCAGCAGCCATCGGGACAGGGCCTACAATGAGCAGTTCTTC
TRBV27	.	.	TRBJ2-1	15	CASSSWAGVRNEQFF	TGTGCCAGCAGTTCATGGGCAGGGGTGAGGAATGAGCAGTTCTTC
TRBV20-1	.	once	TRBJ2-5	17	CSARELRTTALQETQYF	TGCAGTGCTAGAGAGTTACGAACGACAGCGCTCCAAGAGACCCAGTACTTC
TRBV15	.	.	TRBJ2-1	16	CATSRDLPSSYNEQFF	TGTGCCACCAGCAGAGATCTGCCTAGCTCCTACAATGAGCAGTTCTTC
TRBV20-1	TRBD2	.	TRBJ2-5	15	CSARDPSGRGETQYF	TGCAGTGCTAGAGATCCGTCAGGGAGGGGAGAGACCCAGTACTTC
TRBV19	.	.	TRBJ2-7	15	CASGRWRDSSYEQYF	TGTGCCAGTGGTCGGTGGCGGGATAGCTCCTACGAGCAGTACTTC
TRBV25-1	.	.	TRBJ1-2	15	CASSEGQGVDYGYTF	TGTGCCAGCAGTGAAGGGCAGGGCGTCGACTATGGCTACACCTTC
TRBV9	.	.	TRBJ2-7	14	CASSLGGWVAEQYF	TGTGCCAGCAGCTTAGGGGGATGGGTCGCGGAGCAGTACTTC